A single T cell receptor beta chain is shown here with its context. What it binds is unknown. RNA, once extracted, was reverse transcribed into cDNA for use as the sequencing template. Libraries were prepared by immunoSEQ multiplex PCR; TCRdb keeps only in-frame clonotypes and omits some of them. Of 200,000 to 250,000 clones in the sample, 55% to 70% were seen once. The treatment is: oral pan-JAK inhibitor, 5-10 mg twice daily. These data originate in a study of CD8+ T cells in alopecia areata. Study conclusions and caveats: Uncertain still, given a single nonresponder, is whether baseline CD8+ expansion links to response.

Material: CD4+ T cells sorted from blood, obtained at week 4, from a patient treated with tofacitinib. This receptor was obtained from a human donor with alopecia areata.

CDR3 coding DNA: TGTGCCTGGAGTGGGGGGACCTACGAGCAGTACTTC. It yields the protein CAWSGGTYEQYF. The rearrangement uses TRBV30 and TRBJ2-7; D might be TRBD1 or TRBD2, each matching 5 bases. V shed 1 base and J shed 2 bases, with 6 bases lying between them. The CDR3 is 12 residues long. Germline lookup yields CDR1 GTSNPN and CDR2 SVGIG (reference sequence).